One sample yielded the 27 T cell receptor beta chains listed below, sequenced in a study of blood T cell repertoires in COVID-19. Method: immunoSEQ multiplex PCR; TCRdb's copy keeps in-frame clones and lacks some. The sample lists roughly 120,000 clones, 65% to 90% occurring once. Sequenced: peripheral blood. The receptors come from a man at least 80 years old with acute or convalescent COVID-19.

V and J are TRBV19 and TRBJ2-2; D is undetermined. There are 14 residues in the CDR3. Germline V gives CDR1 LNHDA, CDR2 SQIVND (reference sequence). Trimming left V 5 bases short and J 1 base short, with 8 bases between. CDR3 bases: TGTGCCAGTAGTTCGGTCGTGAACACCGGGGAGCTGTTTTTT. Its translation is CASSSVVNTGELFF.

The chain joins TRBV3-1 (or the pseudogene TRBV3-2) to TRBJ2-2, with unresolved D. Trimming pared 1 base from V and 1 base from J, leaving 4 bases between. Germline V lookup: CDR1 LGHDT, CDR2 YNNKEL (reference sequence). CDR3 length: 14 residues. CDR3: CASSQGRNTGELFF. CDR3 nucleotides: TGTGCCAGCAGCCAAGGTCGGAACACCGGGGAGCTGTTTTTT.

The V gene is TRBV4-2, the J gene TRBJ1-5, with TRBD1 matching 10 bases. From germline, CDR1 is LGHNA and CDR2 YNFKEQ. This CDR3 is 15 amino acids long. Losses at the gene ends were 2 bases for V and 6 bases for J; bases not matched to a gene: 4. The CDR3 sequence: CASSQLDRGPQPQHF. In nucleotides, the CDR3 is TGTGCCAGCAGCCAACTAGACAGGGGGCCTCAGCCCCAGCATTTT.

This clone has only one observation. The chain couples TRBV3-1 (or the pseudogene TRBV3-2) to TRBJ1-6; TRBD1 matches 7 bases. V was clipped by 5 bases and J by 5 bases; unmatched bases: 9. Germline assignment: CDR1 LGHDT and CDR2 YNNKEL (reference sequence). The CDR3 runs 16 residues. The CDR3 sequence is CASSLQGQRDNSPLHF. The CDR3 nucleotides are TGTGCCAGCAGCTTACAGGGGCAAAGGGATAATTCACCCCTCCACTTT.

This clone was detected a few times. The chain combines TRBV6-5 with TRBJ1-2, with 7 bases fitting TRBD1. The V gene end was trimmed by 5 bases and the J gene end by 6 bases; junction bases not matched to a gene: 6. The CDR3 consists of 13 residues. The germline V gene has CDR1 MNHEY and CDR2 SVGAGI. This CDR3 is CASSPRGAHGYTF. CDR3 nucleotides: TGTGCCAGCAGTCCCAGGGGGGCGCATGGCTACACCTTC.

The chain uses TRBV19 and TRBJ1-6, with D unresolved. Germline CDR1 reads LNHDA; CDR2 reads SQIVND (reference sequence). The ends were cut back, 2 bases at V and 5 bases at J, with 4 bases in the middle. The CDR3 is made up of 13 amino acids. The chain's CDR3 is CASSILDNSPLHF. The CDR3, as DNA: TGTGCCAGTAGTATACTAGATAATTCACCCCTCCACTTT.

This rearrangement joins TRBV2 to TRBJ2-2; 10 bases line up with TRBD1. The CDR3 consists of 15 residues. V lost 5 bases to trimming and J lost 6 bases; unmatched junction nucleotides: 6. Germline lookup yields CDR1 SNHLY and CDR2 FYNNEI. The CDR3, as DNA: TGTGCCAGCAGTTCGGACAGGGGGTCGTCCGGGGAGCTGTTTTTT. This codes for CASSSDRGSSGELFF.

The chain has TRBV14 and TRBJ2-4, with D possibly matching TRBD2 (6 bases). The CDR3 extends over 19 amino acids. V was pared by 4 bases and J by 5 bases, with 27 bases between. CDR1 and CDR2 from the germline V gene are SGHDN and FVKESK. CDR3: CASSPRDSARFGNQNIQYF. The CDR3 DNA sequence: TGTGCCAGCAGCCCAAGGGACTCCGCCCGATTCGGCAACCAAAACATTCAGTACTTC.

V is TRBV10-2 and J is TRBJ1-5; a weak D match, TRBD1 (6 bases). The V end lost 6 bases, the J end lost 4 bases, and 10 bases lay between the germline ends. Germline-derived CDR1 and CDR2 are WSHSY and SAAADI. The CDR3 consists of 13 residues. The chain's CDR3 is CASRGAENQPQHF. CDR3 nucleotide sequence: TGCGCCAGCAGGGGGGCGGAGAATCAGCCCCAGCATTTT.

This sequence joins TRBV5-1 and TRBJ2-2, with 8 bases lining up with TRBD2. V shed 4 bases, J shed 7 bases, and the junction held 9 bases outside the gene matches. Germline CDR1 and CDR2: SGHRS and YFSETQ. The CDR3 sequence is 15 residues long. DNA of the CDR3: TGCGCCAGCAGCCCGTCCGGGGGGGCGGTCGGGGAGCTGTTTTTT. Translated, it gives CASSPSGGAVGELFF.

The chain couples TRBV19 to TRBJ1-2; 7 bases agree with TRBD1. The CDR3 contains 13 residues. CDR1 and CDR2 from the germline V gene are LNHDA and SQIVND (reference sequence). Trimming removed 6 bases from V and 5 bases from J; junction bases left unmatched: 6. CDR3 bases: TGTGCCAGTAGAAAGACAGGGACATATGGCTACACCTTC. It yields the protein CASRKTGTYGYTF.

The CDR3 sequence is CASSPGTSGSGVFF. CDR3 bases: TGTGCCAGCAGCCCAGGGACTAGCGGGTCAGGTGTCTTCTTC. J is TRBJ2-1 and V is TRBV7-6; TRBD2 matches 12 bases. Germline V gene sequence: CDR1 SGHVS, CDR2 FNYEAQ. The CDR3 length is 14 residues. V dropped 5 bases and J dropped 16; count of bases not matched to a gene: 12. The complete variable domain, with remaining parts taken from reference TRBV7-6 and TRBJ2-1, reads GAGVSQSPRYKVTKRGQDVALRCDPISGHVSLYWYRQALGQGPEFLTYFNYEAQQDKSGLPNDRFSAERPEGSISTLTIQRTEQRDSAMYRCASSPGTSGSGVFFGPGTRLTVL.

This clone was observed a handful of times. The rearrangement links TRBV30 to TRBJ2-2; no clear D. V was cut by 4 bases and J by 4 bases, with 10 bases left in between. The CDR3 is 13 residues long. Germline V CDR1 and CDR2: GTSNPN, SVGIG (reference sequence). The CDR3: CAWKFLFTGELFF. The CDR3 DNA follows: TGTGCCTGGAAATTCCTATTCACCGGGGAGCTGTTTTTT.

The chain has TRBV18 and TRBJ1-1, with D possibly being TRBD1 (6 bases). Germline V gene lookup returns CDR1 KGHSH and CDR2 LQKENI. Trimming removed 0 bases from V and 9 bases from J, with 26 bases in between. The CDR3 loop spans 18 amino acids. For the CDR3, the DNA is TGTGCCAGCTCACCACCAGAACAGCTCGGCCGACAGGCCGAAAAAGCTTTCTTT. This encodes CASSPPEQLGRQAEKAFF.

This clone has just a few counts. The rearrangement links TRBV28 to TRBJ1-5; 7 positions match TRBD1. Germline CDR1 is MDHEN and CDR2 is SYDVKM. The CDR3 spans 14 residues. V dropped 6 bases and J dropped 7; count of bases not matched to a gene: 9. The CDR3 sequence: CASSPTDRTQPQHF. The CDR3 region has the DNA TGTGCCAGCAGCCCCACGGACAGGACCCAGCCCCAGCATTTT. Together with reference TRBV28 and TRBJ1-5, the CDR3 gives the full variable domain: DVKVTQSSRYLVKRTGEKVFLECVQDMDHENMFWYRQDPGLGLRLIYFSYDVKMKEKGDIPEGYSVSREKKERFSLILESASTNQTSMYLCASSPTDRTQPQHFGDGTRLSIL.

The CDR3 nucleotides are TGTGCCGTCCAGCAATTCTCGGGGAGAGATACGCAGTATTTT. The encoded protein is CAVQQFSGRDTQYF. The chain combines TRBV13 with TRBJ2-3, with a tentative D call TRBD2 (5 bases). V was cut by 11 bases and J by 5 bases, with 20 bases left in between. Germline assignment: CDR1 PRHDT and CDR2 FYEKMQ (reference sequence). CDR3 size: 14 residues.

V and J are TRBV19 and TRBJ2-1; 10 bases fit TRBD2. The germline CDR1 and CDR2 sequences are LNHDA and SQIVND (reference sequence). The CDR3 length is 16 residues. The V and J ends lost 3 bases and 8 bases, in that order; junction bases with no gene match: 10. The CDR3 DNA follows: TGTGCCAGTAGTATGAAAGTAGCGGGGGGCCGAGATGAGCAGTTCTTC. Translation: CASSMKVAGGRDEQFF.

CDR3 region: CASSLSGSAQYF. Written as DNA, the CDR3 is TGTGCCAGCAGCTTAAGTGGGAGTGCGCAGTATTTT. The chain combines TRBV7-3 with TRBJ2-3, with D tentatively TRBD2 (5 bases). V was cut by 1 base and J by 10 bases, with 9 bases left in between. CDR3 size: 12 residues. CDR1 is SGHTA, CDR2 FQGTGA, per germline.

The chain combines TRBV5-1 with TRBJ2-1; 9 bases are a match to TRBD2. Trimming took 3 bases from V and 4 from J; bases not matched to a gene: 5. The CDR3 is 15 amino acids. The germline V gene has CDR1 SGHRS and CDR2 YFSETQ. CDR3 bases: TGCGCCAGCAGCTCCCGACTAGCGGAGTACAATGAGCAGTTCTTC. Translated, it gives CASSSRLAEYNEQFF.

The chain has TRBV2 and TRBJ1-4, with 9 bases aligning to TRBD1. The CDR3 contains 15 residues. Germline CDR1 reads SNHLY; CDR2 reads FYNNEI. V trimming: 6 bases; J trimming: 8 bases; junction bases outside the gene matches: 10. As DNA, the CDR3 is TGTGCCAGCAGCTTTCCGACAGGGGGAGAAGAAAAACTGTTTTTT. It is translated as CASSFPTGGEEKLFF.

The rearrangement links TRBV10-1 to TRBJ1-6; 8 bases fit TRBD1. The germline V gene encodes CDR1 WNHNN and CDR2 SYGVQD (reference sequence). Unmatched junction bases numbered 2, after V lost 6 bases and J lost 1 base. This CDR3 contains 15 residues. CDR3 in amino acids: CASRDRVSYNSPLHF. CDR3 nucleotides: TGCGCCAGCAGGGACAGGGTATCCTATAATTCACCCCTCCACTTT.

This clone was seen only a few times. The J gene is TRBJ2-5, the V gene TRBV3-1 (or the pseudogene TRBV3-2), with TRBD2 identical over 11 bases. Looked up from germline, CDR1 is LGHDT and CDR2 is YNNKEL (reference sequence). The CDR3 has 19 residues. V trimming: 0 bases; J trimming: 2 bases; junction bases outside the gene matches: 11. CDR3 residues: CASSQDWQIAGGLQETQYF. The CDR3 DNA reads TGTGCCAGCAGCCAAGATTGGCAGATAGCGGGAGGGTTACAAGAGACCCAGTACTTC.

The chain combines TRBV6-5 with TRBJ2-5, with 9 bases aligning to TRBD2. Trimming removed 10 bases from V and 4 bases from J; junction bases left unmatched: 10. Germline assignment: CDR1 MNHEY and CDR2 SVGAGI. CDR3 length equals 14 residues. In DNA form, the CDR3 reads TGTGCCACCTCCAGGCGGGAGGGTGGAGAGACCCAGTACTTC. It translates to CATSRREGGETQYF.

V and J are TRBV27 and TRBJ1-1, with D uncertain. Per the germline V gene, CDR1 is MNHEY and CDR2 is SMNVEV (reference sequence). This CDR3 region has 14 residues. The V gene lost 2 bases and the J gene lost 0 bases, with 7 bases spanning the gap. The CDR3 is CASSLHFMNTEAFF. The CDR3 nucleotides read TGTGCCAGCAGTTTACACTTCATGAACACTGAAGCTTTCTTT.

V is TRBV3-1 (or the pseudogene TRBV3-2) and J is TRBJ1-2; tentatively, D is TRBD1 (5 bases). CDR1 and CDR2 (germline): LGHDT, YNNKEL (reference sequence). CDR3 length equals 14 residues. Deletions cut 3 bases from V and 8 bases from J, with 16 bases between. The chain's CDR3 is CASSQSQGIGGYTF. CDR3 DNA: TGTGCCAGCAGCCAGTCGCAGGGAATCGGCGGCTACACCTTC.

This chain links TRBV24-1 with TRBJ2-1, with 7 bases matching TRBD1. The V gene end was trimmed by 4 bases and the J gene end by 4 bases; junction bases not matched to a gene: 6. The CDR3 spans 15 residues. Germline V gene data show CDR1 as KGHDR and CDR2 as SFDVKD. CDR3 sequence reads: CATSEGGQTYNEQFF. CDR3 nucleotides: TGTGCCACCAGTGAAGGGGGACAGACATACAATGAGCAGTTCTTC.

The V gene is TRBV7-9, the J gene TRBJ2-1; 7 positions match TRBD1. The germline gives CDR1 SEHNR, CDR2 FQNEAQ (reference sequence). CDR3 length: 15 residues. V lost 8 bases to trimming and J lost 4 bases; unmatched junction nucleotides: 11. The CDR3 protein is CASDSGWTGYNEQFF. The CDR3 DNA sequence: TGTGCCAGCGACTCAGGGTGGACAGGTTACAATGAGCAGTTCTTC.